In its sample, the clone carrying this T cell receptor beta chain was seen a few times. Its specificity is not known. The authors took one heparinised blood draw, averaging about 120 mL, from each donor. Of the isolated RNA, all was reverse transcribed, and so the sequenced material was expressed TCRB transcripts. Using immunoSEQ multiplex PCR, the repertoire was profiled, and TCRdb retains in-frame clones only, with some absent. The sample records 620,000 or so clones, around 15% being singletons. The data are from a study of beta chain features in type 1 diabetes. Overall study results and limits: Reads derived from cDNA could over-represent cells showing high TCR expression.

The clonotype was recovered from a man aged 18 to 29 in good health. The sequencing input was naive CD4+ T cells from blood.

CDR3 region: CASSPENGSGYTF. The DNA of the CDR3 is TGTGCCAGCTCACCCGAGAATGGTAGCGGCTACACCTTC. The chain has TRBV18 and TRBJ1-2, with D unclear. Germline values: CDR1 KGHSH, CDR2 LQKENI. Trimming shortened V by 3 bases and J by 8 bases, and 13 bases separated the two germline ends. This CDR3 has 13 amino acids.